One sample yielded the 12 T cell receptor beta chains listed below, sequenced in a study of blood T cell repertoires in COVID-19. Only in-frame clones appear in the TCRdb table, and some are missing; sequencing was by immunoSEQ multiplex PCR. The table has approximately 300,000 clones, more than 90% seen once; the top ten hold approximately 2.5%. The sample comprised PBMCs or T cells enriched from blood (not recorded which). The receptors stem from a man aged 60 to 69 who had recovered from COVID-19.

The chain combines TRBV27 with TRBJ2-1; tentatively, D is TRBD2 (5 bases). This CDR3 is 13 amino acids long. CDR1 is MNHEY, CDR2 SMNVEV, per germline (reference sequence). The V and J ends lost 7 bases and 7 bases respectively, with 14 bases between them. CDR3 nucleotides: TGTGCCAGCAATACGCTCTCGGGGAATGAGCAGTTCTTC. Translated: CASNTLSGNEQFF.

The chain joins TRBV19 to TRBJ1-5, with D unresolved. CDR3 length: 15 residues. Germline CDR1 LNHDA, CDR2 SQIVND (reference sequence). Trimming stripped 5 bases from V and 0 bases from J, with 11 bases between. The CDR3 bases are TGTGCCAGTAGTCCAAACTTGTTTAGCAATCAGCCCCAGCATTTT. Translated: CASSPNLFSNQPQHF.

The chain combines TRBV7-8 with TRBJ2-7, with 11 bases matching TRBD2. This CDR3 is built from 16 residues. In germline, CDR1 is SGHVS, CDR2 FQNEAQ. J gave up 7 bases and V 4 bases, and 12 bases lay outside the gene matches. The CDR3 spells CASSSRNSGRAGEQYF. CDR3 nucleotide sequence: TGTGCCAGCAGCTCACGAAATAGCGGGAGGGCCGGTGAGCAGTACTTC.

This chain joins TRBV6-5 and TRBJ1-4; 8 positions match TRBD1. The V segment lost 2 bases and the J segment 8 bases; nucleotides outside the gene matches: 7. Germline lookup yields CDR1 MNHEY and CDR2 SVGAGI. CDR3 length equals 15 residues. In DNA, the CDR3 is TGTGCCAGCAGTTACCGGGGGGCAGGGGGCGAAAAACTGTTTTTT. As protein: CASSYRGAGGEKLFF.

This rearrangement joins TRBV5-1 to TRBJ2-2; weak D call: TRBD2 (5 bases). V shed 1 base and J shed 2 bases, with 15 bases lying between them. The length of the CDR3 is 17 residues. Germline V gene data show CDR1 as SGHRS and CDR2 as YFSETQ. The CDR3 spells CASSLTRSSSNTGELFF. CDR3 DNA sequence: TGCGCCAGCAGCTTGACCCGGTCTAGCTCCAACACCGGGGAGCTGTTTTTT. Full variable domain (rest looked up from reference TRBV5-1 and TRBJ2-2): KAGVTQTPRYLIKTRGQQVTLSCSPISGHRSVSWYQQTPGQGLQFLFEYFSETQRNKGNFPGRFSGRQFSNSRSEMNVSTLELGDSALYLCASSLTRSSSNTGELFFGEGSRLTVL.

The chain carries TRBV7-2 and TRBJ1-2, with D unresolved. Trimming stripped 0 bases from V and 4 bases from J, with 9 bases between. CDR1 and CDR2 from the germline V gene are SGHTA and FQGNSA. The CDR3 loop spans 14 amino acids. CDR3 coding DNA: TGTGCCAGCAGCTTAGCGGCATCGCCCTATGGCTACACCTTC. Its protein is CASSLAASPYGYTF. Supplemented by reference TRBV7-2 and TRBJ1-2, the full variable domain reads GAGVSQSPSNKVTEKGKDVELRCDPISGHTALYWYRQSLGQGLEFLIYFQGNSAPDKSGLPSDRFSAERTGGSVSTLTIQRTQQEDSAVYLCASSLAASPYGYTFGSGTRLTVV.

The chain recombines TRBV6-5 with TRBJ2-3, with 8 bases aligning to TRBD2. J was trimmed by 1 base and V by 7 bases; bases with no gene match: 1. CDR1 is MNHEY and CDR2 is SVGAGI in the germline V gene. CDR3 length equals 13 residues. The CDR3 loop is CASMRGGTDTQYF. Written as DNA, the CDR3 is TGTGCCAGCATGCGGGGGGGCACAGATACGCAGTATTTT.

The chain joins TRBV4-3 to TRBJ2-7, with D perhaps TRBD2 (7 bases). Germline V gene lookup returns CDR1 LGHNA and CDR2 YSLEER. Trimming shortened V by 2 bases and J by 2 bases, and 19 bases separated the two germline ends. The CDR3 covers 17 residues. This CDR3 is CASSQHWEGGRTYEQYF. The CDR3 nucleotides are TGCGCCAGCAGCCAACACTGGGAGGGGGGGAGGACCTACGAGCAGTACTTC.

V is TRBV18 and J is TRBJ1-5; D is possibly TRBD1 (5 bases). From germline, CDR1 is KGHSH and CDR2 LQKENI. The CDR3 is 15 amino acids. Trimming cost V 3 bases and J 0 bases, with 9 bases left between them. The CDR3 here is CASSPTARSNQPQHF. CDR3 nucleotides: TGTGCCAGCTCACCGACAGCCCGTAGCAATCAGCCCCAGCATTTT.

The chain links TRBV6-1 to TRBJ1-5; weak D call: TRBD1 (6 bases). The length of the CDR3 is 17 residues. Trimming shortened V by 0 bases and J by 2 bases, and 14 bases separated the two germline ends. The germline gives CDR1 MNHNS, CDR2 SASEGT. The CDR3, as DNA: TGTGCCAGCAGTGAAGCCAGGGGTATTAACCGCAATCAGCCCCAGCATTTT. Translation: CASSEARGINRNQPQHF.

This rearrangement joins TRBV15 to TRBJ1-5, with TRBD1 identical over 8 bases. V was clipped by 1 base and J by 1 base; unmatched bases: 3. Looked up from germline, CDR1 is LNHNV and CDR2 is YYDKDF (reference sequence). This CDR3 is built from 16 residues. CDR3 sequence: CATSRADRGSNQPQHF. The CDR3 DNA is TGTGCCACCAGCAGAGCAGACAGGGGCAGCAATCAGCCCCAGCATTTT.

The rearrangement uses TRBV5-6 and TRBJ1-3; D unclear. This CDR3 contains 15 residues. Per germline, CDR1 SGHDT and CDR2 YYEEEE. V was pared by 3 bases and J by 4 bases, with 14 bases between. DNA for the CDR3: TGTGCCAGCAGCTCCGGGGAGGTGAGAGGAAACACCATATATTTT. Translated: CASSSGEVRGNTIYF.